This T cell receptor beta chain was obtained from a study of cytomegalovirus exposure and HLA in healthy donors. As concerns this clone: Its antigen remains unknown.

Study-level results: There were 150 to 200 TCR beta chains listed as cytomegalovirus-associated. TRBV6-2, TRBV6-3 and some other V segments were excluded as indistinguishable. When analyzed later, a missense DCLRE1C variant was found to be linked to TCR beta V- and J-gene trimming.

PCR was performed using 60 Vbeta and 13 Jbeta primers. Sequencing was performed with immunoSEQ multiplex PCR; in TCRdb, only in-frame clones are kept and a portion is missing. The table lists some 150,000 clones, 55% to 75% of them singletons, with 7% to 8.5% in the top ten. The CDR3 contains 16 residues. In germline, CDR1 is MGHRA, CDR2 YSYEKL. The V end lost 0 bases, the J end lost 2 bases, and 14 bases lay between the germline ends. The sequencing sample was made of PBMCs. The sequence was collected from a woman aged 55-70 years in good health and CMV-seropositive. V gene TRBV4-1 combines with J gene TRBJ2-7; D is possibly TRBD2 (6 bases). Here the CDR3 DNA reads TGCGCCAGCAGCCAAGATCCGCAGGGAGGTACCTACGAGCAGTACTTC. Translation: CASSQDPQGGTYEQYF.